A single sample gave rise to the 27 T cell receptor beta chains below, sequenced in a study of blood T cell repertoires in COVID-19. The table came from immunoSEQ multiplex PCR; TCRdb's copy has only in-frame clones and leaves some out. Counted here are approximately 430,000 clones, more than 80% occurring once; the ten biggest clones make up over 1.1%. Input material: peripheral blood. Every receptor here comes from a woman in her twenties or thirties with active or convalescent COVID-19.

There are a few counts of this clone. V usage is TRBV24-1 and J usage is TRBJ1-1, with TRBD1 as a possible D gene (6 bases). CDR1 and CDR2 from the germline V gene are KGHDR and SFDVKD. CDR3 length: 16 residues. Trimming stripped 5 bases from V and 2 bases from J, with 17 bases between. CDR3 amino acids: CATSGFEFRGNTEAFF. DNA for the CDR3: TGTGCCACCAGTGGATTTGAATTCAGGGGAAACACTGAAGCTTTCTTT.

The V call is TRBV6-1, the J call TRBJ2-3, with 14 bases lining up with TRBD2. The ends lost 4 bases at V and 2 bases at J; junction bases unmatched: 14. CDR3 length equals 20 residues. Germline CDR1 is MNHNS and CDR2 is SASEGT. The CDR3 is CASSGAIPGTSGGPTDTQYF. As DNA, the CDR3 is TGTGCCAGCAGTGGAGCCATTCCCGGGACTAGCGGGGGACCCACAGATACGCAGTATTTT.

V is TRBV5-4 and J is TRBJ1-6; 12 bases are shared with TRBD1. The trim removed 4 bases at V and 9 bases at J, leaving 14 bases unmatched. Germline loops: CDR1 SGHNT, CDR2 YYREEE (reference sequence). This CDR3 is 18 amino acids long. For the CDR3, the DNA is TGTGCCAGCAGCCCGGCGGGGACAGGGGGCGAGTTTTCTTCACCCCTCCACTTT. This encodes CASSPAGTGGEFSSPLHF.

The CDR3: CASSVGPKETQYF. Here the CDR3 DNA reads TGTGCCAGCAGTGTGGGCCCCAAAGAGACCCAGTACTTC. The chain combines TRBV6-4 with TRBJ2-5; D not certain. V was cut by 4 bases and J by 3 bases, with 9 bases left in between. The CDR3 runs to 13 residues. The V gene's germline CDR1 is MRHNA and CDR2 SNTAGT.

The chain is built from TRBV6-1 and TRBJ1-6; 8 positions match TRBD1. CDR1 and CDR2 from the germline V gene are MNHNS and SASEGT. The V and J ends lost 5 bases and 14 bases, in that order; junction bases with no gene match: 11. The CDR3 has 14 residues. CDR3 in DNA: TGTGCCAGCAGTCAGACAGGGGTTCAAACAACCCTCCACTTT. As protein: CASSQTGVQTTLHF.

This clone showed up just once. The chain recombines TRBV5-6 with TRBJ1-2, with 8 bases identical to TRBD1. The CDR3 contains 15 residues. V dropped 4 bases and J dropped 0; count of bases not matched to a gene: 5. Germline values: CDR1 SGHDT, CDR2 YYEEEE. The CDR3 region has the DNA TGTGCCAGCAGCCCCTGGGACAGGACTAACTATGGCTACACCTTC. This translates into CASSPWDRTNYGYTF. Filled out from reference TRBV5-6 and TRBJ1-2, the complete variable domain reads DAGVTQSPTHLIKTRGQQVTLRCSPKSGHDTVSWYQQALGQGPQFIFQYYEEEERQRGNFPDRFSGHQFPNYSSELNVNALLLGDSALYLCASSPWDRTNYGYTFGSGTRLTVV.

The chain links TRBV5-4 to TRBJ2-5; D not resolved. Germline V lookup: CDR1 SGHNT, CDR2 YYREEE (reference sequence). Trimming stripped 0 bases from V and 5 bases from J, with 5 bases between. The CDR3 sequence is 12 residues long. Written as DNA, the CDR3 is TGTGCCAGCAGCTTGGACTTCGAGACCCAGTACTTC. Its protein is CASSLDFETQYF.

The J gene is TRBJ1-1, the V gene TRBV27; D not resolved. V was pared by 4 bases and J by 1 base, with 7 bases between. CDR1 and CDR2 from the germline V gene are MNHEY and SMNVEV (reference sequence). This CDR3 is built from 13 residues. The CDR3 bases are TGTGCCAGCAGTTCACTAGAGAACACTGAAGCTTTCTTT. Translation: CASSSLENTEAFF.

The chain combines TRBV6-6 with TRBJ2-7, with TRBD2 identical over 11 bases. After removal of 6 bases from V and 3 bases from J, the junction contained 7 bases not matched to a gene. The CDR3 covers 15 residues. Germline lookup yields CDR1 MNHNY and CDR2 SVGAGI (reference sequence). In nucleotides, the CDR3 is TGTGCCAGCAGGGCCGGGACTAGCGGATACTACGAGCAGTACTTC. Translating it yields CASRAGTSGYYEQYF.

The V call is TRBV9, the J call TRBJ2-1; TRBD2 aligns across 7 bases. Germline-derived CDR1 and CDR2 are SGDLS and YYNGEE. The CDR3 extends over 16 amino acids. J lost 3 bases, V lost 2 bases, and 8 bases had no gene match. The CDR3 sequence is CASSVSASGVYNEQFF. CDR3 in DNA: TGTGCCAGCAGCGTTTCCGCTAGCGGAGTCTACAATGAGCAGTTCTTC.

The rearrangement uses TRBV29-1 and TRBJ2-7; D uncertain. V was cut by 5 bases and J by 1 base, with 6 bases left in between. Looked up from germline, CDR1 is SQVTM and CDR2 is ANQGSEA. The CDR3 contains 11 residues. Here the CDR3 reads CSVQRSYEQYF. In DNA, the CDR3 is TGCAGCGTTCAGAGGTCCTACGAGCAGTACTTC.

The chain couples TRBV19 to TRBJ1-1; TRBD1 matches 7 bases. Germline V gene data show CDR1 as LNHDA and CDR2 as SQIVND (reference sequence). The CDR3 is 14 amino acids. J was trimmed by 11 bases and V by 1 base; bases with no gene match: 10. The CDR3 DNA is TGTGCCAGTAGTATAGCCGGGACAGTCCGAGGGGCTTTCTTT. Translating gives CASSIAGTVRGAFF.

The V call is TRBV27, the J call TRBJ2-7, with TRBD1 matching over 9 bases. J lost 5 bases, V lost 7 bases, and 6 bases had no gene match. CDR3 length: 13 amino acids. Looked up from germline, CDR1 is MNHEY and CDR2 is SMNVEV (reference sequence). The CDR3 sequence: CASKNRGPDEQYF. The CDR3, as DNA: TGTGCCAGCAAGAACAGGGGGCCTGACGAGCAGTACTTC.

The chain carries TRBV7-9 and TRBJ2-5; D gene ambiguous. The V and J ends lost 4 bases and 2 bases respectively, with 14 bases between them. The CDR3 extends over 15 amino acids. From germline, CDR1 is SEHNR and CDR2 FQNEAQ (reference sequence). CDR3: CASSSFVGTQETQYF. In DNA form, the CDR3 reads TGTGCCAGCAGCTCCTTTGTCGGTACTCAAGAGACCCAGTACTTC.

J is TRBJ1-2 and V is TRBV10-1, with D hard to call. The germline gives CDR1 WNHNN, CDR2 SYGVQD (reference sequence). Between the trimmed V and J ends, which lost 0 bases and 6 bases, there was a span of 14 bases. CDR3 length equals 15 residues. CDR3 amino acids: CASSESTSIRDGYTF. The DNA of the CDR3 is TGCGCCAGCAGTGAGTCGACTAGCATAAGAGATGGCTACACCTTC.

This clone has more than one count but fewer than ten. V usage is TRBV18 and J usage is TRBJ1-1; 10 bases fit TRBD1. The CDR3 length is 14 residues. Germline V gene sequence: CDR1 KGHSH, CDR2 LQKENI. Trimming at V came to 3 bases and at J to 6 bases, leaving 4 bases not matched to a gene. The CDR3 reads CASSPVTGGPEAFF. For the CDR3, the DNA is TGTGCCAGCTCACCGGTGACAGGGGGCCCTGAAGCTTTCTTT. Combining the CDR3 with reference TRBV18 and TRBJ1-1 gives the whole variable domain NAGVMQNPRHLVRRRGQEARLRCSPMKGHSHVYWYRQLPEEGLKFMVYLQKENIIDESGMPKERFSAEFPKEGPSILRIQQVVRGDSAAYFCASSPVTGGPEAFFGQGTRLTVV.

This chain links TRBV6-5 with TRBJ2-7; 7 bases are shared with TRBD1. CDR3 size: 13 residues. In germline, CDR1 is MNHEY, CDR2 SVGAGI. The V and J ends lost 7 bases and 1 base, in that order; junction bases with no gene match: 4. The chain's CDR3 is CASKGGASYEQYF. CDR3 in DNA: TGTGCCAGCAAAGGGGGCGCATCCTACGAGCAGTACTTC.

The genes are TRBV18 and TRBJ2-2; D may be TRBD2 (6 bases). CDR3 size: 15 residues. V was trimmed by 3 bases and J by 1 base, leaving 9 bases between them. CDR1 is KGHSH and CDR2 is LQKENI in the germline V gene. CDR3 sequence (DNA): TGTGCCAGCTCACCGGGACTCCTGAACACCGGGGAGCTGTTTTTT. Its translation: CASSPGLLNTGELFF.

V is TRBV28 and J is TRBJ2-3; a weak D match, TRBD2 (5 bases). The length of the CDR3 is 15 residues. The V end lost 5 bases, the J end lost 2 bases, and 14 bases lay between the germline ends. Germline CDR1 MDHEN, CDR2 SYDVKM. CDR3 nucleotide sequence: TGTGCCAGCAGTCGGAGCGGATACTCCACAGATACGCAGTATTTT. Translation: CASSRSGYSTDTQYF.

Only a few counts were recorded for this clone. The CDR3 DNA is TGTGCCAGCAGAAAACAGGGATCCTACGAGCAGTACTTC. Protein product: CASRKQGSYEQYF. The rearrangement joins TRBV6-5 to TRBJ2-7; tentatively, D is TRBD1 (6 bases). V lost 6 bases and J lost 1, with 10 bases in between. The CDR3 totals 13 residues. The germline V gene encodes CDR1 MNHEY and CDR2 SVGAGI.

This rearrangement joins TRBV2 to TRBJ1-3, with 10 positions matching TRBD1. This CDR3 is 16 amino acids long. Trimming cost V 5 bases and J 0 bases; bases outside gene matches: 4. Germline-derived CDR1 and CDR2 are SNHLY and FYNNEI. Written as DNA, the CDR3 is TGTGCCAGCAGTTCGACAGGGGGCCCCTCTGGAAACACCATATATTTT. Translating it yields CASSSTGGPSGNTIYF.

This rearrangement joins TRBV27 to TRBJ2-5; TRBD1 agrees at 12 bases. The trim removed 5 bases at V and 5 bases at J, leaving 15 bases unmatched. There are 18 residues in the CDR3. The germline V gene encodes CDR1 MNHEY and CDR2 SMNVEV (reference sequence). Here the CDR3 reads CASSLTPGQGAHGETQYF. For the CDR3, the DNA is TGTGCCAGCAGTCTAACTCCGGGACAGGGGGCGCATGGGGAGACCCAGTACTTC.

This chain links TRBV19 with TRBJ1-5, with no clear D. The length of the CDR3 is 16 residues. Per the germline V gene, CDR1 is LNHDA and CDR2 is SQIVND (reference sequence). Trimming removed 3 bases from V and 0 bases from J, with 12 bases in between. CDR3 in amino acids: CASSISLLNSNQPQHF. As DNA, the CDR3 is TGTGCCAGTAGTATCTCTCTCCTTAATAGCAATCAGCCCCAGCATTTT.

The V call is TRBV6-5, the J call TRBJ1-5, with a weak D call TRBD1 (6 bases). This CDR3 spans 15 amino acids. Deletions cut 3 bases from V and 7 bases from J, with 16 bases between. Germline V lookup: CDR1 MNHEY, CDR2 SVGAGI. In DNA, the CDR3 is TGTGCCAGCAGTTATGGCGTACAGGGTGCGCAGCCCCAGCATTTT. This codes for CASSYGVQGAQPQHF.

This clone was counted a few times. The chain employs TRBV3-1 (or the pseudogene TRBV3-2) and TRBJ1-1, with D maybe TRBD1 (5 bases). V was shortened by 0 bases and J by 1 base, with 9 bases between the two germline ends. This CDR3 spans 15 amino acids. In germline, CDR1 is LGHDT, CDR2 YNNKEL (reference sequence). The CDR3 loop is CASSQDQGANTEAFF. The CDR3 nucleotides read TGTGCCAGCAGCCAAGACCAGGGCGCGAACACTGAAGCTTTCTTT.

The chain is built from TRBV28 and TRBJ2-7; tentatively, D is TRBD1 (6 bases). Trimming cost V 8 bases and J 1 base, with 18 bases left between them. Germline V gives CDR1 MDHEN, CDR2 SYDVKM. This CDR3 has 15 residues. CDR3 nucleotides: TGTGCCAGCCGTCATCCCTCCGGACAGTCCTACGAGCAGTACTTC. This encodes CASRHPSGQSYEQYF. The variable domain in full, completed from reference TRBV28 and TRBJ2-7, reads DVKVTQSSRYLVKRTGEKVFLECVQDMDHENMFWYRQDPGLGLRLIYFSYDVKMKEKGDIPEGYSVSREKKERFSLILESASTNQTSMYLCASRHPSGQSYEQYFGPGTRLTVT.

The chain carries TRBV15 and TRBJ2-5, with a tentative D call TRBD2 (6 bases). Germline CDR1 and CDR2: LNHNV and YYDKDF (reference sequence). CDR3 length equals 14 residues. V shed 1 base and J shed 2 bases, with 8 bases lying between them. The CDR3 DNA is TGTGCCACCAGCAGAGTTGGGGGGCAAGAGACCCAGTACTTC. This gives the protein CATSRVGGQETQYF. Full variable domain (missing parts from reference TRBV15 and TRBJ2-5): DAMVIQNPRYQVTQFGKPVTLSCSQTLNHNVMYWYQQKSSQAPKLLFHYYDKDFNNEADTPDNFQSRRPNTSFCFLDIRSPGLGDTAMYLCATSRVGGQETQYFGPGTRLLVL.